This T cell receptor beta chain originates from a study of tumor and adjacent non-tumor tissue in lung cancer. Study-wide points: In normal lung, the top 100 clones were significantly more dominant than in tumor.

This sample's RNA came from whole unsorted tissue. Germline V lookup: CDR1 MDHEN, CDR2 SYDVKM. The CDR3 covers 14 residues. Three rounds of nested PCR, following a modified ARM-PCR protocol, produced the TCRbeta library. TCRdb re-derived calls from the multiplex PCR reads in MiXCR, one entry per CDR3 protein. The sample shows 200,000 to 250,000 distinct CDR3 sequences, less than 80% of them seen only once. In the case of this clonotype: The antigen is not known. A read error may account for a junction end that differs from germline.

Sequenced material: lung tumor tissue. The chain is built from TRBV28 and TRBJ2-5; possibly TRBD2 for D (6 bases). This clonotype originated in a man aged 55 to 69 with non-small cell lung cancer. The CDR3 coding sequence is TGTGTCAGCAATGGGGGAGGTCCACAAGAGACCCAGTACTTC. Translating it yields CVSNGGGPQETQYF.